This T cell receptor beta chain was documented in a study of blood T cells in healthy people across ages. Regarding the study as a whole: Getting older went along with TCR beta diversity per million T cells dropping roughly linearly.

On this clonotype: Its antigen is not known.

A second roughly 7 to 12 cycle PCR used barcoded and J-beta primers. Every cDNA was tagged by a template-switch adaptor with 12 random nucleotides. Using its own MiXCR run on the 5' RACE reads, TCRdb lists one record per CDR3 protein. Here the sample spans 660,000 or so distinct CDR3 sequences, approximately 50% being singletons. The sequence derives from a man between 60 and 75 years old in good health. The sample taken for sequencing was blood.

The CDR3, as DNA: TGTGCCAGCAGTTCTCATAGCGGACCCCAAGAGACCCAGTACTTC. Translating gives CASSSHSGPQETQYF. The rearrangement links TRBV28 to TRBJ2-5; D is possibly TRBD2 (6 bases). The V and J ends lost 4 bases and 1 base respectively, with 13 bases between them. The CDR3 contains 15 residues. Per germline, CDR1 MDHEN and CDR2 SYDVKM.